Listed here are 21 T cell receptor beta chains from one sample, sequenced in a study of T cell repertoires and Cas9 in healthy adults. Assay used: immunoSEQ multiplex PCR; TCRdb lists only in-frame clones, some missing. The data hold 20,000 to 25,000 clones, with around 93% observed a single time. Sequenced: CD4+ effector T cells (CD127+, CD25-, CD137-, CD154-) from PBMCs; culture status not recorded. The origin of the receptors is a human donor in good health.

This clone has just one count. V usage is TRBV30 and J usage is TRBJ1-1, with D maybe TRBD1 (5 bases). Trimming cost V 1 base and J 5 bases, with 11 bases left between them. Germline loops: CDR1 GTSNPN, CDR2 SVGIG (reference sequence). This CDR3 region has 13 residues. CDR3 loop: CAWSAERGTEAFF. CDR3 bases: TGTGCCTGGAGTGCAGAGCGGGGGACTGAAGCTTTCTTT.

The chain carries TRBV7-6 and TRBJ2-2, with 9 bases aligning to TRBD1. This CDR3 comprises 15 residues. V trimming: 1 base; J trimming: 4 bases; junction bases outside the gene matches: 1. The germline gives CDR1 SGHVS, CDR2 FNYEAQ. In nucleotides, the CDR3 is TGTGCCAGCAGCTTAGGGACAGGGGTCACCGGGGAGCTGTTTTTT. Translated: CASSLGTGVTGELFF.

The rearrangement joins TRBV5-4 to TRBJ1-4, with 7 bases aligning to TRBD1. From germline, CDR1 is SGHNT and CDR2 YYREEE (reference sequence). The J segment lost 5 bases and the V segment lost 4 bases, leaving 14 bases of the junction unmatched. This CDR3 has 17 amino acids. CDR3 nucleotide sequence: TGTGCCAGCAGCCCGCGTCCGGACAGGAGCGCGAATGAAAAACTGTTTTTT. Its protein is CASSPRPDRSANEKLFF.

This clone was seen a few times. V usage is TRBV2 and J usage is TRBJ2-1; TRBD1 or TRBD2 may be the D gene (5 bases each). The CDR3 length is 13 residues. Germline assignment: CDR1 SNHLY and CDR2 FYNNEI. V was trimmed by 7 bases and J by 0 bases, leaving 7 bases between them. The CDR3, as DNA: TGTGCCAGCAAGGGGAGCTCCTACAATGAGCAGTTCTTC. Translated: CASKGSSYNEQFF.

The genes are TRBV4-1 and TRBJ2-7; D is uncertain. The CDR3 covers 15 residues. V lost 3 bases to trimming and J lost 2 bases, with 14 bases between them. Germline V gene data show CDR1 as MGHRA and CDR2 as YSYEKL. The CDR3 coding sequence is TGCGCCAGCAGCCATGGTGTGGAAGGAACCTACGAGCAGTACTTC. Protein: CASSHGVEGTYEQYF.

This chain connects TRBV5-6 to TRBJ2-6; D is unresolved. Deletions cut 0 bases from V and 4 bases from J, with 8 bases between. CDR3 length: 15 amino acids. Germline V CDR1 and CDR2: SGHDT, YYEEEE. The CDR3 region is CASSLVTKGANVLTF. The CDR3 region has the DNA TGTGCCAGCAGCTTGGTGACGAAAGGGGCCAACGTCCTGACTTTC.

The rearrangement links TRBV7-9 to TRBJ1-2; D is undetermined. Trimming cost V 5 bases and J 1 base, with 8 bases left between them. This CDR3 is 13 amino acids long. The germline CDR1 and CDR2 sequences are SEHNR and FQNEAQ (reference sequence). DNA for the CDR3: TGTGCCAGCAGCGCGGCAGTTAACTATGGCTACACCTTC. Translating gives CASSAAVNYGYTF.

This clone occurred once. The V and J genes are TRBV6-5 and TRBJ2-1, with D hard to call. Germline lookup yields CDR1 MNHEY and CDR2 SVGAGI. This CDR3 comprises 13 residues. Trimming removed 6 bases at V and 6 bases at J, with 12 bases between. The CDR3 protein is CASSRTSGNEQFF. The CDR3 DNA sequence: TGTGCCAGCAGCAGGACGTCGGGCAATGAGCAGTTCTTC.

The chain is built from TRBV5-1 and TRBJ2-5, with 10 bases lining up with TRBD1. CDR3 length equals 14 residues. Germline-derived CDR1 and CDR2 are SGHRS and YFSETQ. Unmatched junction bases numbered 4, after V lost 4 bases and J lost 4 bases. In DNA, the CDR3 is TGCGCCAGCAGCCCGGGACAGGGGATAGAGACCCAGTACTTC. Its protein is CASSPGQGIETQYF.

This chain uses TRBV18 with TRBJ2-7, with TRBD2 matching over 7 bases. Germline V gene sequence: CDR1 KGHSH, CDR2 LQKENI. J lost 1 base, V lost 4 bases, and 4 bases had no gene match. The CDR3 has 14 amino acids. CDR3 sequence reads: CASSLSGPSYEQYV. The CDR3 DNA follows: TGTGCCAGCTCACTTAGCGGGCCGTCCTACGAGCAGTACGTC.

V usage is TRBV6-1 and J usage is TRBJ1-1; D not certain. V was cut by 3 bases and J by 7 bases, with 12 bases left in between. This CDR3 is built from 13 residues. CDR1 MNHNS and CDR2 SASEGT come from the germline V gene. The CDR3 region is CASSEPRRVEAFF. The CDR3 DNA is TGTGCCAGCAGTGAGCCCCGACGGGTTGAAGCTTTCTTT.

The genes are TRBV9 and TRBJ2-3; the D gene is possibly TRBD2 (6 bases). The germline V gene has CDR1 SGDLS and CDR2 YYNGEE. The germline V and J ends were trimmed by 4 bases and 6 bases, with 15 bases remaining between them. This CDR3 has 14 amino acids. This CDR3 reads CASSIMLTSDTQYF. The CDR3 DNA is TGTGCCAGCAGCATCATGCTTACTAGCGATACGCAGTATTTT.

V gene TRBV27 combines with J gene TRBJ2-3; 10 nucleotides match TRBD1. After removal of 6 bases from V and 0 bases from J, the junction contained 9 bases not matched to a gene. Germline-derived CDR1 and CDR2 are MNHEY and SMNVEV (reference sequence). CDR3 size: 17 residues. This CDR3 is CASRPTGGIWSTDTQYF. The CDR3 DNA reads as TGTGCCAGCAGACCGACAGGGGGCATATGGAGCACAGATACGCAGTATTTT.

V gene TRBV7-8 combines with J gene TRBJ1-4; the D is unclear. Germline V lookup: CDR1 SGHVS, CDR2 FQNEAQ. CDR3 length: 15 amino acids. Trimming shortened V by 4 bases and J by 5 bases, and 14 bases separated the two germline ends. In DNA, the CDR3 is TGTGCCAGCAGCTACGGGGAGGAGTTAAATGAAAAACTGTTTTTT. Translating it yields CASSYGEELNEKLFF.

The V and J genes are TRBV4-1 and TRBJ2-3, with TRBD2 matching over 8 bases. Germline assignment: CDR1 MGHRA and CDR2 YSYEKL. The trim removed 4 bases at V and 4 bases at J, leaving 4 bases unmatched. This CDR3 has 14 amino acids. The CDR3 DNA sequence: TGCGCCAGCAGCCTTTCGGGACTAGCAGATACGCAGTATTTT. This gives the protein CASSLSGLADTQYF.

The chain joins TRBV5-4 to TRBJ2-3; the D gene is possibly TRBD1 (6 bases). V was pared by 2 bases and J by 2 bases, with 21 bases between. Germline V CDR1 and CDR2: SGHNT, YYREEE (reference sequence). The CDR3 runs to 18 residues. CDR3 protein: CASSLAKVGTSPTDTQYF. The DNA of the CDR3 is TGTGCCAGCAGCTTAGCAAAAGTCGGGACATCCCCCACAGATACGCAGTATTTT.

The chain links TRBV7-3 to TRBJ1-1; 8 nucleotides line up with TRBD1. CDR3 length equals 15 residues. Trimming cost V 6 bases and J 1 base; bases outside gene matches: 7. Germline V lookup: CDR1 SGHTA, CDR2 FQGTGA. CDR3 in DNA: TGTGCCAGCAGACTTACCGGGACAGGGAACACTGAAGCTTTCTTT. It is translated as CASRLTGTGNTEAFF.

The chain joins TRBV10-3 to TRBJ2-2, with 14 bases aligning to TRBD2. The CDR3 sequence is 14 residues long. J gave up 7 bases and V 7 bases, and 2 bases lay outside the gene matches. Germline V lookup: CDR1 ENHRY, CDR2 SYGVKD. Here the CDR3 DNA reads TGTGCCATCACCGGGACTAGCGGGGGCGGGGAGCTGTTTTTT. Translated, it gives CAITGTSGGGELFF.

The rearrangement uses TRBV7-2 and TRBJ1-3; D uncertain. Trimming removed 3 bases from V and 2 bases from J, with 11 bases in between. The germline V gene encodes CDR1 SGHTA and CDR2 FQGNSA. The CDR3 consists of 15 residues. CDR3 amino acids: CASSFPLEAGNTIYF. CDR3 nucleotide sequence: TGTGCCAGCAGCTTTCCCCTAGAAGCTGGAAACACCATATATTTT. The full variable domain, completed using reference TRBV7-2 and TRBJ1-3, is GAGVSQSPSNKVTEKGKDVELRCDPISGHTALYWYRQSLGQGLEFLIYFQGNSAPDKSGLPSDRFSAERTGGSVSTLTIQRTQQEDSAVYLCASSFPLEAGNTIYFGEGSWLTVV.

V usage is TRBV30 and J usage is TRBJ1-2, with D uncertain. The CDR3 sequence is 11 residues long. Trimming pared 1 base from V and 8 bases from J, leaving 8 bases between. The germline V gene encodes CDR1 GTSNPN and CDR2 SVGIG (reference sequence). The CDR3 bases are TGTGCCTGGAGTGAACAGCTGGGCTACACCTTC. As protein: CAWSEQLGYTF.

The chain is built from TRBV15 and TRBJ2-5; D is unresolved. The germline V gene encodes CDR1 LNHNV and CDR2 YYDKDF (reference sequence). Trimming took 1 base from V and 0 from J, leaving 9 bases between them. CDR3 length equals 15 residues. The CDR3 DNA sequence: TGTGCCACCAGCAGAGTCTGGGCTGACCAAGAGACCCAGTACTTC. Protein product: CATSRVWADQETQYF.